The clone carrying this T cell receptor beta chain came up a few times. CDR3-region Arm-PCR and iRepertoire HTBI primers produced the TCR beta libraries. Authors' analysis steps: The identification of 60 or so TRBV and roughly 14 TRBJ segments was made across samples. TCRdb recomputed calls from the multiplex PCR reads with MiXCR, one row per CDR3 protein. The V and J calls and clone size are TCRdb's, not the authors'. The sample has approximately 400,000 distinct CDR3 sequences; more than 13% are singletons. This entry is derived from a study of regulatory T cells in long-lasting Graves disease. Germline V lookup: CDR1 SGHRS, CDR2 YFSETQ. The length of the CDR3 is 18 residues. The ends lost 5 bases at V and 2 bases at J; junction bases unmatched: 18. Time point here: newly diagnosed GD, antithyroid drugs for less than 3 months. RNA extracted from PBMCs served as the sequencing template. These data also formed part of another study, on T cells in Graves' hyperthyroidism and ophthalmopathy.

The input for sequencing was peripheral blood mononuclear cells (PBMCs), taken at new diagnosis, from a patient treated with antithyroid drugs. The V gene is TRBV5-1, the J gene TRBJ2-5, with 7 nucleotides matching TRBD1. The receptor was derived from a woman in her twenties or thirties with Graves disease. CDR3: CASRQFTQNWDSQETQYF. CDR3 DNA sequence: TGCGCCAGCAGGCAATTTACACAAAACTGGGACAGTCAAGAGACCCAGTACTTC.